The rows below give T cell receptor beta chains drawn from one sample of a study of T cells in localized non-small cell lung cancer. The assay was immunoSEQ multiplex PCR, and TCRdb's table has in-frame clones only and misses some. Found here are tens of thousands of clones, roughly four fifths of them singletons; the top ten hold less than 5.5%. The specimen comprised PBMCs, sampled before any cancer treatment. Receptor source: a man aged 40-75 years with stage II lung adenocarcinoma. CDR3s include the opening cysteine and the closing phenylalanine or tryptophan. Fields, in order: V gene, J gene, CDR3 protein.

TRBV5-1	TRBJ1-2	CASSGTGRYGYTF
TRBV7-9	TRBJ1-1	CASSLGGMGTEAFF
TRBV4-1	TRBJ2-7	CASSQVAGGPYEQYF
TRBV7-9	TRBJ1-3	CASSAGGHSGNTIYF
TRBV4-3	TRBJ2-2	CASSQRTGATGELFF
TRBV18	TRBJ1-5	CASSPGQTRPQHF
TRBV19	TRBJ1-5	CASSPGSSHQPQHF
TRBV18	TRBJ2-1	CASSPTDSYNEQFF
TRBV5-1	TRBJ1-1	CASSPGTAKAPEAFF
TRBV5-1	TRBJ2-7	CASSSGTSGRGASYEQYF
TRBV30	TRBJ2-1	CAWSGGAVTYNEQFF
TRBV18	TRBJ2-1	CASSPLLRGEQFF
TRBV5-1	TRBJ2-1	CASSLGQIYNEQFF
TRBV19	TRBJ2-7	CASSQPGQGGSYEQYF
TRBV29-1	TRBJ1-2	CSVGQGGNYGYTF